A selection of T cell receptor beta chains follows, all from one sample in a study of vaccination effects on CD4 cells after COVID-19. Some clones are missing from TCRdb's copy, which holds only in-frame ones; the method was immunoSEQ multiplex PCR. Of about 68,000 clones listed, 80% were seen once; the top ten hold about 12%. The antigens of these receptors remain unknown. The specimen comprised CD4+ T cells from PBMCs cultured with SARS-CoV-2 spike peptides, sampled before COVID-19 vaccination. The receptors come from a human donor who received a COVID-19 vaccine. Both conserved end residues are part of each CDR3. Each record gives: V gene, J gene, clone size, D gene, CDR3 protein, CDR3 DNA. The D gene is left open where the match is weak. Not all rows give a size; the values are once, few, many and, for expanded clones, a class.

TRBV28,TRBJ2-5,-,-,CASKGGPLETQYF,TGTGCCAGCAAGGGCGGCCCGCTGGAGACCCAGTACTTC
TRBV28,TRBJ1-2,-,TRBD1,CASRAGGQSDYGYTF,TGTGCCAGCAGAGCCGGGGGACAGAGCGACTATGGCTACACCTTC
TRBV18,TRBJ2-3,-,-,CASSPPGPREDTQYF,TGTGCCAGCTCACCACCGGGGCCACGGGAAGATACGCAGTATTTT
TRBV29-1,TRBJ2-1,-,-,CSVLFRGSYNEQFF,TGCAGCGTTCTATTCAGGGGCTCCTACAATGAGCAGTTCTTC
TRBV6-2/TRBV6-3,TRBJ2-3,once,-,CASSWGSRPPATDTQYF,TGTGCCAGCAGTTGGGGGAGTCGTCCCCCTGCCACAGATACGCAGTATTTT
TRBV25-1,TRBJ2-2,-,-,CASSDGTRATGELFF,TGTGCCAGCAGTGACGGGACCAGGGCTACCGGGGAGCTGTTTTTT
TRBV6-4,TRBJ2-2,-,TRBD2,CASSPRRGGPGELFF,TGTGCCAGCAGCCCCCGGCGCGGGGGACCCGGGGAGCTGTTTTTT
TRBV6-6,TRBJ2-5,-,TRBD2,CASTSGGAGETQYF,TGTGCCAGCACCAGCGGGGGGGCCGGAGAGACCCAGTACTTC
TRBV2,TRBJ2-5,once,-,CASSRGISETQYF,TGTGCCAGCAGTAGGGGTATCAGCGAGACCCAGTACTTC
TRBV28,TRBJ1-1,-,-,CASRVGSTEAFF,TGTGCCAGCAGGGTCGGGAGTACTGAAGCTTTCTTT
TRBV7-9,TRBJ1-5,-,TRBD1,CASSSDRGPHQPQHF,TGTGCCAGCAGCTCGGACAGGGGGCCCCATCAGCCCCAGCATTTT
TRBV2,TRBJ1-3,-,TRBD1,CASRGTGPSSGNTIYF,TGTGCCAGCAGGGGGACAGGACCGAGCTCTGGAAACACCATATATTTT
TRBV5-4,TRBJ1-5,-,-,CASSSAGGDQPQHF,TGTGCCAGCAGCTCCGCGGGGGGGGATCAGCCCCAGCATTTT
TRBV28,TRBJ1-3,-,TRBD1,CASSPGTAAGNTIYF,TGTGCCAGCAGTCCGGGGACAGCAGCTGGAAACACCATATATTTT
TRBV30,TRBJ2-1,few,-,CAWSTLSSYNEQFF,TGTGCCTGGAGTACACTATCCTCCTACAATGAGCAGTTCTTC
TRBV5-4,TRBJ2-2,-,TRBD2,CASSRGLAGTNTGELFF,TGTGCCAGCAGCCGGGGACTAGCGGGAACGAACACCGGGGAGCTGTTTTTT
TRBV19,TRBJ2-5,-,-,CASSTGAGETQYF,TGTGCCAGTAGTACAGGGGCAGGAGAGACCCAGTACTTC
TRBV4-1,TRBJ1-6,-,TRBD1,CASSVGQGNSPLHF,TGCGCCAGCAGCGTGGGACAGGGGAATTCACCCCTCCACTTT
TRBV28,TRBJ1-5,-,TRBD1,CASRLRQGGNQPQHF,TGTGCCAGCAGACTTCGACAGGGTGGAAATCAGCCCCAGCATTTT
TRBV5-1,TRBJ1-2,-,TRBD1,CASSLQNLQGRSDGYTF,TGCGCCAGCAGCTTGCAAAATTTACAGGGGCGGTCAGATGGCTACACCTTC
TRBV28,TRBJ1-5,-,-,CASSFSHLSRQGQPQHF,TGTGCCAGCAGTTTTTCCCACCTTTCGAGGCAGGGTCAGCCCCAGCATTTT
TRBV10-1,TRBJ1-2,-,TRBD1,CASSEGGTGNPRGYTF,TGCGCCAGCAGTGAAGGAGGGACAGGGAACCCAAGGGGCTACACCTTC
TRBV29-1,TRBJ2-2,-,-,CSVQRQVNTGELFF,TGCAGCGTCCAAAGACAGGTGAACACCGGGGAGCTGTTTTTT
TRBV7-8,TRBJ2-2,-,TRBD1,CASKSGQGASFGELFF,TGTGCCAGCAAATCCGGGCAGGGGGCGAGTTTCGGGGAGCTGTTTTTT
TRBV3-1/TRBV3-2,TRBJ1-3,-,-,CASSDTLSGNTIYF,TGTGCCAGCAGCGACACCTTGTCTGGAAACACCATATATTTT
TRBV5-1,TRBJ2-6,-,TRBD1,CASSLGTGSSGANVLTF,TGCGCCAGCAGCTTGGGGACAGGGTCCTCTGGGGCCAACGTCCTGACTTTC
TRBV30,TRBJ2-4,-,-,CAWSPGGVKNIQYF,TGTGCCTGGAGTCCCGGGGGCGTCAAAAACATTCAGTACTTC
TRBV24-1,TRBJ2-1,-,TRBD2,CATSDFGGGALNNEQFF,TGTGCCACCAGTGATTTCGGCGGGGGGGCCCTAAACAATGAGCAGTTCTTC
TRBV11-2,TRBJ1-2,-,-,CASSLVRASGYTF,TGTGCCAGCAGCTTAGTCAGGGCGAGTGGCTACACCTTC
TRBV6-5,TRBJ1-4,-,TRBD1,CASKAPGGREKLFF,TGTGCCAGCAAGGCTCCAGGGGGAAGAGAAAAACTGTTTTTT
TRBV6-2/TRBV6-3,TRBJ2-5,-,TRBD1,CASSYPGQTTFQETQYF,TGTGCCAGCAGTTATCCGGGACAGACCACCTTCCAAGAGACCCAGTACTTC
TRBV11-3,TRBJ2-2,-,TRBD1,CASSSGQFTGELFF,TGTGCCAGCAGCTCGGGACAGTTCACCGGGGAGCTGTTTTTT
TRBV20-1,TRBJ1-2,-,-,CSASTGGGYTF,TGCAGTGCTAGCACAGGAGGTGGCTACACCTTC
TRBV5-1,TRBJ2-5,-,TRBD2,CASSWRGGEQETQYF,TGCGCCAGCAGCTGGCGCGGGGGAGAACAAGAGACCCAGTACTTC
TRBV5-1,TRBJ2-5,-,-,CASSTGPEGDETQYF,TGCGCCAGCAGCACGGGTCCCGAGGGGGATGAGACCCAGTACTTC
TRBV7-3,TRBJ2-2,-,-,CASSGVGGTGELFF,TGTGCCAGCAGCGGGGTAGGGGGCACCGGGGAGCTGTTTTTT
TRBV5-1,TRBJ1-2,-,TRBD1,CASSFSTGDYGYTF,TGCGCCAGCAGTTTTTCGACAGGGGACTATGGCTACACCTTC